The 25 T cell receptor beta chains listed next were all sequenced from one sample in a study of cytomegalovirus exposure and HLA in healthy donors. It was with 60 Vbeta and 13 Jbeta primers that the PCR ran. The table came from immunoSEQ multiplex PCR; TCRdb's copy has only in-frame clones and leaves some out. The data hold roughly 200,000 clones, with 79% observed a single time. Sequenced: PBMCs. The receptors originated from a woman aged 40 to 55 in good health and CMV-seronegative.

To note about this clone: Sequence at one end of the junction differs from germline and may be a read error. The identical CDR3 is also encoded by other nucleotide sequences in the sample. This chain uses TRBV11-3 with TRBJ1-1; D ambiguous. The germline gives CDR1 SGHNT, CDR2 YENEEA. CDR3 length equals 14 residues. The CDR3 loop reads CASSLDRPEAEAFF. CDR3 in DNA: TGTGCCAGTAGCTTAGATCGGCCCGAGGCTGAAGCTTTCTTT.

The chain links TRBV30 to TRBJ2-1; 8 positions agree with TRBD1. V trimming: 5 bases; J trimming: 8 bases; junction bases outside the gene matches: 11. The V gene's germline CDR1 is GTSNPN and CDR2 SVGIG (reference sequence). The CDR3 is 14 amino acids. The CDR3 region is CAWGDRQSVDEQFF. As DNA, the CDR3 is TGTGCCTGGGGGGACAGGCAATCAGTTGATGAGCAGTTCTTC.

The CDR3 DNA is TGTGCCAGCAGCAGACAGACAGGGGTCTCCTCTGGGGCCAACGTCCTGACTTTC. Its translation is CASSRQTGVSSGANVLTF. The V and J genes are TRBV14 and TRBJ2-6, with 8 bases that match TRBD1. The trim removed 5 bases at V and 0 bases at J, leaving 9 bases unmatched. CDR3 length: 18 residues. CDR1 and CDR2 (germline): SGHDN, FVKESK.

J is TRBJ1-1 and V is TRBV19, with 9 bases fitting TRBD1. Germline lookup yields CDR1 LNHDA and CDR2 SQIVND (reference sequence). CDR3 size: 14 residues. V was clipped by 8 bases and J by 5 bases; unmatched bases: 9. CDR3 in amino acids: CASSYRGPGTEAFF. CDR3 coding DNA: TGTGCCAGTTCATACAGGGGGCCGGGAACTGAAGCTTTCTTT.

This clone was picked up a small number of times. The chain combines TRBV7-9 with TRBJ1-1, with D uncertain. With 6 bases removed from V and 11 bases from J, the gap between germline ends came to 10 bases. This CDR3 has 10 amino acids. CDR1 is SEHNR and CDR2 is FQNEAQ in the germline V gene (reference sequence). The CDR3 coding sequence is TGTGCCAGCAGTTGGAGTTCGGCTTTCTTT. This translates into CASSWSSAFF. The full variable domain, with the rest looked up from reference TRBV7-9 and TRBJ1-1, is DTGVSQNPRHKITKRGQNVTFRCDPISEHNRLYWYRQTLGQGPEFLTYFQNEAQLEKSRLLSDRFSAERPKGSFSTLEIQRTEQGDSAMYLCASSWSSAFFGQGTRLTVV.

The gene calls are TRBV5-6 and TRBJ1-1; 9 nucleotides align to TRBD1. Germline CDR1 SGHDT, CDR2 YYEEEE. With V trimmed by 5 bases and J by 5 bases, 10 bases remained unmatched. This CDR3 has 15 residues. The CDR3 loop is CASSLYRGQWTEAFF. The CDR3 DNA sequence: TGTGCCAGCAGTTTATACAGGGGGCAGTGGACTGAAGCTTTCTTT.

This chain joins TRBV6-1 and TRBJ1-4; TRBD1 aligns across 7 bases. The CDR3 covers 13 residues. Germline CDR1 reads MNHNS; CDR2 reads SASEGT. V lost 8 bases and J lost 5; bases outside the gene matches: 5. CDR3: CASEGQLNEKLFF. The CDR3, as DNA: TGTGCCAGCGAGGGACAGTTAAATGAAAAACTGTTTTTT.

The chain carries TRBV5-6 and TRBJ2-2; 9 bases align to TRBD2. CDR1 and CDR2 from the germline V gene are SGHDT and YYEEEE. V dropped 2 bases and J dropped 1; count of bases not matched to a gene: 3. The CDR3 has 16 residues. The CDR3 nucleotides are TGTGCCAGCAGCTTAGCGGGGGGCCAGAACACCGGGGAGCTGTTTTTT. As protein: CASSLAGGQNTGELFF.

J is TRBJ1-1 and V is TRBV28; the match to TRBD1 covers 12 bases. The V segment lost 2 bases and the J segment 9 bases; nucleotides outside the gene matches: 7. Looked up from germline, CDR1 is MDHEN and CDR2 is SYDVKM. CDR3 length equals 15 residues. The CDR3 nucleotides read TGTGCCAGCAGTTTAGGGGACAGGGGGCTAGACAAAGCTTTCTTT. This encodes CASSLGDRGLDKAFF.

The chain employs TRBV29-1 and TRBJ2-1; TRBD2 agrees at 10 bases. CDR3 length: 16 amino acids. Germline CDR1 is SQVTM and CDR2 is ANQGSEA. J gave up 4 bases and V 2 bases, and 8 bases lay outside the gene matches. The CDR3 DNA follows: TGCAGCGTTGAACTAGCGGGGGAAGGGGGTTACAATGAGCAGTTCTTC. This gives the protein CSVELAGEGGYNEQFF.

The chain uses TRBV10-2 and TRBJ2-7; 9 bases are shared with TRBD2. Germline V gene lookup returns CDR1 WSHSY and CDR2 SAAADI. J gave up 3 bases and V 6 bases, and 6 bases lay outside the gene matches. The CDR3 loop spans 14 amino acids. CDR3 loop: CASRVTSGHYEQYF. The CDR3 DNA reads as TGCGCCAGCAGGGTGACTAGCGGCCACTACGAGCAGTACTTC.

This chain uses TRBV4-3 with TRBJ1-1; no definite D call. Germline V lookup: CDR1 LGHNA, CDR2 YSLEER. The CDR3 is 15 amino acids. V lost 0 bases and J lost 1, with 9 bases in between. In DNA form, the CDR3 reads TGCGCCAGCAGCCAAGATCTAGCGGGGAACACTGAAGCTTTCTTT. It is translated as CASSQDLAGNTEAFF.

This clone has only a few counts. V usage is TRBV11-3 and J usage is TRBJ2-4; tentative D call: TRBD2 (6 bases). Per the germline V gene, CDR1 is SGHNT and CDR2 is YENEEA. The CDR3 consists of 13 residues. The V end lost 1 base, the J end lost 6 bases, and 7 bases lay between the germline ends. The CDR3 bases are TGTGCCAGCAGCTTAGTGCGGGGAAACATTCAGTACTTC. Translation: CASSLVRGNIQYF.

The gene calls are TRBV15 and TRBJ2-7; tentatively, D is TRBD2 (5 bases). This CDR3 comprises 16 residues. V lost 3 bases, J lost 3 bases, and 18 bases lay in between. Germline V CDR1 and CDR2: LNHNV, YYDKDF (reference sequence). The CDR3 bases are TGTGCCACCAGCAGTTCTCCGAGGCCGGGGAGCTACGAGCAGTACTTC. The encoded protein is CATSSSPRPGSYEQYF.

J is TRBJ2-7 and V is TRBV28; tentative D call: TRBD1 (5 bases). The CDR3 contains 12 residues. Trimming shortened V by 8 bases and J by 7 bases, and 15 bases separated the two germline ends. Per the germline V gene, CDR1 is MDHEN and CDR2 is SYDVKM. The CDR3 nucleotides read TGTGCCAGCTACCAGGGTTTCGGGGAGCAGTACTTC. This sequence encodes CASYQGFGEQYF.

J is TRBJ1-5 and V is TRBV27; D gene uncertain. Deletions cut 4 bases from V and 11 bases from J, with 15 bases between. Germline V gene data show CDR1 as MNHEY and CDR2 as SMNVEV (reference sequence). The CDR3 extends over 13 amino acids. The CDR3 loop reads CASSSSRGGSQHF. The CDR3 DNA reads as TGTGCCAGCAGTTCCTCCCGGGGAGGGTCCCAGCATTTT.

The gene calls are TRBV15 and TRBJ2-7; 12 nucleotides agree with TRBD1. CDR1 and CDR2 from the germline V gene are LNHNV and YYDKDF (reference sequence). Trimming at V came to 1 base and at J to 4 bases, leaving 2 bases not matched to a gene. The CDR3 runs to 15 residues. The CDR3 bases are TGTGCCACCAGCAGAGGGGGACAGGGGGCGTACGAGCAGTACTTC. This codes for CATSRGGQGAYEQYF.

The V gene is TRBV30, the J gene TRBJ2-5, with D uncertain. With 3 bases removed from V and 4 bases from J, the gap between germline ends came to 12 bases. CDR3 size: 13 residues. Germline lookup yields CDR1 GTSNPN and CDR2 SVGIG (reference sequence). The CDR3: CAWSEVGLETQYF. CDR3 nucleotides: TGTGCCTGGAGCGAGGTAGGATTAGAGACCCAGTACTTC.

The chain has TRBV2 and TRBJ1-2; D perhaps matches TRBD1 (6 bases). V lost 6 bases, J lost 1 base, and 15 bases lay in between. The CDR3 loop spans 15 amino acids. Germline assignment: CDR1 SNHLY and CDR2 FYNNEI. CDR3 residues: CASRKTGMDNYGYTF. Here the CDR3 DNA reads TGTGCCAGCAGAAAAACAGGGATGGATAACTATGGCTACACCTTC.

The chain recombines TRBV27 with TRBJ2-3, with a tentative D call TRBD2 (6 bases). Germline V CDR1 and CDR2: MNHEY, SMNVEV (reference sequence). The length of the CDR3 is 14 residues. The V end was cut by 3 bases, the J end by 5 bases, with 12 bases between. This CDR3 reads CASSFGTRGDTQYF. In DNA, the CDR3 is TGTGCCAGCAGTTTCGGCACGCGGGGAGATACGCAGTATTTT.

The V and J genes are TRBV4-2 and TRBJ2-7, with a weak D call TRBD1 (6 bases). The CDR3 runs to 16 residues. V was pared by 4 bases and J by 0 bases, with 16 bases between. In germline, CDR1 is LGHNA, CDR2 YNFKEQ. The CDR3 region is CASSPTPGQNSYEQYF. DNA for the CDR3: TGTGCCAGCAGCCCAACACCGGGACAAAACTCCTACGAGCAGTACTTC.

This clone turned up a few times. This rearrangement joins TRBV4-1 to TRBJ2-7; a possible D gene is TRBD2 (5 bases). V was shortened by 2 bases and J by 0 bases, with 11 bases between the two germline ends. CDR1 and CDR2 (germline): MGHRA, YSYEKL. This CDR3 is 15 amino acids long. CDR3 nucleotide sequence: TGCGCCAGCAGCCAATCCGGGATTAGCTCCTACGAGCAGTACTTC. The encoded protein is CASSQSGISSYEQYF.

This rearrangement joins TRBV28 to TRBJ2-1, with a possible D match to TRBD2 (6 bases). CDR1 and CDR2 from the germline V gene are MDHEN and SYDVKM. The germline V and J ends were trimmed by 7 bases and 6 bases, with 16 bases remaining between them. The CDR3 sequence is 14 residues long. CDR3 sequence (DNA): TGTGCCAGCATCCCCGGGACTCTCCTCAATGAGCAGTTCTTC. Its translation: CASIPGTLLNEQFF. Variable domain in full (rest from reference TRBV28 and TRBJ2-1): DVKVTQSSRYLVKRTGEKVFLECVQDMDHENMFWYRQDPGLGLRLIYFSYDVKMKEKGDIPEGYSVSREKKERFSLILESASTNQTSMYLCASIPGTLLNEQFFGPGTRLTVL.

The CDR3 loop is CASSSSGGRDEQYF. For the CDR3, the DNA is TGTGCCAGCAGCTCGTCAGGGGGCCGGGACGAGCAGTACTTC. The chain joins TRBV13 to TRBJ2-7; 8 nucleotides agree with TRBD1. CDR1 PRHDT and CDR2 FYEKMQ come from the germline V gene (reference sequence). The trim removed 4 bases at V and 5 bases at J, leaving 7 bases unmatched. The CDR3 is 14 residues long.

This CDR3 reads CASSGGVTGELFF. In DNA form, the CDR3 reads TGTGCCAGCAGCGGAGGGGTCACCGGGGAGCTGTTTTTT. The chain combines TRBV5-6 with TRBJ2-2, with D possibly being TRBD2 (6 bases). V lost 4 bases to trimming and J lost 4 bases, with 8 bases between them. This CDR3 comprises 13 residues. Germline CDR1 SGHDT, CDR2 YYEEEE.